This T cell receptor beta chain was identified during a study of a mutant IDH1 vaccine in newly diagnosed glioma. On the study more broadly: With temozolomide cycles, or 4-6 weeks after radiotherapy alone, vaccination was started. The therapy given earlier, which was standard therapy, consisted of radiotherapy, temozolomide, or both, and most of the patients received both.

Assay: immunoSEQ multiplex PCR; the TCRdb copy retains only in-frame clones and omits some. Among 60,000 to 75,000 clones listed, 84% were seen once. Described time point: week 11, during vaccination. Vaccinated patients received 300 ug of mutant IDH1 20-mer peptide per dose, with topical imiquimod. Germline assignment: CDR1 KGHSH and CDR2 LQKENI. The germline V and J ends were trimmed by 2 bases and 4 bases, with 14 bases remaining between them. The CDR3 extends over 16 amino acids. Findings of the study overall: Most patients, 85% to 95%, showed vaccine-induced immune responses. Pseudoprogression apparently tracked independently of changes in top peripheral T cell clonotypes.

As for this clone: Its antigen is unidentified.

The receptor's source is a man aged 30 to 39 with glioma. The chain is built from TRBV18 and TRBJ2-2; either TRBD1 or TRBD2 may fit D (5 bases each). Here the sequenced sample was PBMCs, taken from a glioma patient whose treatment included an IDH1 peptide vaccine. The CDR3 bases are TGTGCCAGCTCACCAGATCAAGCTGGGGGCACCGGGGAGCTGTTTTTT. Its translation is CASSPDQAGGTGELFF.